The T cell receptor beta chain under discussion was sequenced for a study of metastatic and nonmetastatic thyroid tumors. Whole-study context: The authors compared repertoires across blood and tumor or nodule tissue from malignant and benign thyroid patients. Study results and caveats: Reported TCR beta diversity, measured in blood and tumor, was significantly higher for malignant thyroid tumors than for benign nodules.

Patients were all untreated before their thyroid surgery. Per the germline V gene, CDR1 is ENHRY and CDR2 is SYGVKD. The V gene lost 7 bases and the J gene lost 5 bases, with 11 bases spanning the gap. The CDR3 spans 13 residues. This clone was seen at least ten times. The target antigen is unknown. Under the authors' procedure: The study's classifier, a distant-metastasis tool for papillary thyroid cancer, was built using CDR3 differences across clinicopathological groups. Through MiXCR, TCRdb re-clonotyped the PCR reads. The V and J calls and clone size come from TCRdb's table, not from the authors' own analysis. The table shows 33,000 or so clones, with under 8% occurring only once.

This TCR came from a female donor with papillary thyroid cancer or a benign thyroid nodule (not recorded which). Some clones in this sample may be carry-over from other donors' samples. The chain is built from TRBV10-3 and TRBJ1-4; perhaps TRBD1 as D (5 bases). Sequencing used blood. In DNA form, the CDR3 reads TGTGCCATCAACGGGGGACGGAATGAAAAACTGTTTTTT. It yields the protein CAINGGRNEKLFF.